This T cell receptor (beta chain) stems from a study of CD8+ T cells in alopecia areata. Whole-study context: Administration of oral tofacitinib to treated patients was at 5 to 10 mg twice daily. The duration of tofacitinib was 6 to 18 months, with 6 months off drug afterward.

On this clone itself: Antigen: not known.

Germline CDR1 and CDR2: LGHNA and YNFKEQ. With V trimmed by 0 bases and J by 8 bases, 12 bases remained unmatched. CDR3 size: 17 residues. From alopecia areata patients, lesional scalp punch biopsies and peripheral blood were collected. It was cDNA, reverse transcribed from extracted RNA, that served as the sequencing template. Repertoires were generated with immunoSEQ multiplex PCR, while TCRdb's copy carries only in-frame clones and drops some. The repertoire includes 150,000 to 200,000 clones, just over 65% of them detected once, and about an eighth sits in the top ten. Findings of the study overall: Sequences from scalp samples also cover resident alphabeta T cells of normal skin.

Sequencing was performed on CD8+ T cells sorted from blood, taken at week 0. This clonotype originated in a human donor with alopecia areata. J is TRBJ2-1 and V is TRBV4-2, with 8 bases matching TRBD2. CDR3 bases: TGTGCCAGCAGCCAAGACGTGGGCGGGGGGCCCGTGGATGAGCAGTTCTTC. It codes for CASSQDVGGGPVDEQFF.